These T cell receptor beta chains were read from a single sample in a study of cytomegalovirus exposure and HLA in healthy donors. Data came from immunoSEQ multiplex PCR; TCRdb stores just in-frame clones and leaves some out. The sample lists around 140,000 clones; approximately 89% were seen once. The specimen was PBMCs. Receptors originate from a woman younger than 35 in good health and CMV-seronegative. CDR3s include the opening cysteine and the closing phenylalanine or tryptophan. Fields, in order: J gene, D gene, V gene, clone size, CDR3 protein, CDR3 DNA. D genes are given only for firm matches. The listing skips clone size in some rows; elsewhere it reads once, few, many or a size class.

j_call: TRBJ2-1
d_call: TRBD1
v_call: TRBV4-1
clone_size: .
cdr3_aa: CASSQEQGYEQFF
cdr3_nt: TGCGCCAGCAGCCAAGAACAGGGGTATGAGCAGTTCTTC

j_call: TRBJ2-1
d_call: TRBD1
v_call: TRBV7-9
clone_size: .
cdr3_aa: CASSSQGWEQFF
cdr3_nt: TGTGCCAGCAGCTCACAGGGGTGGGAGCAGTTCTTC

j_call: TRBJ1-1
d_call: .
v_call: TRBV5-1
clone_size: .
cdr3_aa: CASSSQTDLNTEAFF
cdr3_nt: TGCGCCAGCAGCTCCCAGACAGACCTGAACACTGAAGCTTTCTTT

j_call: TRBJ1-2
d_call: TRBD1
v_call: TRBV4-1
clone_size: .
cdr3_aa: CASSQGGQTTYGYTF
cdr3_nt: TGCGCCAGCAGCCAAGGGGGACAGACAACTTATGGCTACACCTTC

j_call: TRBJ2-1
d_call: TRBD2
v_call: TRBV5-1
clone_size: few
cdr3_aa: CASSLPSGGPWNEQFF
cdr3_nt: TGCGCCAGCAGCTTGCCTAGCGGGGGGCCCTGGAATGAGCAGTTCTTC

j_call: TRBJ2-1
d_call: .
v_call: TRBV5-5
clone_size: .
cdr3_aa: CASSFEPEPSRNEQFF
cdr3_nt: TGTGCCAGCAGCTTTGAACCGGAGCCCTCCCGCAATGAGCAGTTCTTC

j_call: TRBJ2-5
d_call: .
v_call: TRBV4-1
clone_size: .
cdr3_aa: CASSQEMAGALKETQYF
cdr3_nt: TGCGCCAGCAGCCAAGAAATGGCGGGGGCCCTTAAAGAGACCCAGTACTTC

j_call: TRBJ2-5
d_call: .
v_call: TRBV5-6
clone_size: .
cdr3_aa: CASSLRTPLPKVTQYF
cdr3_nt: TGTGCCAGCAGCCTCCGGACTCCCCTTCCCAAAGTGACCCAGTACTTC

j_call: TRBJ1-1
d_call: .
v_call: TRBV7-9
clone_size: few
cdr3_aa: CASSRQATMNTEAFF
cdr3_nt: TGTGCCAGCAGCAGACAGGCTACGATGAACACTGAAGCTTTCTTT

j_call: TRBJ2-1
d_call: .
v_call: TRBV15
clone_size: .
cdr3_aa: CATSRDSGGSSRQGDHSSYNEQFF
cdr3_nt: TGTGCCACCAGCAGAGATTCCGGGGGTTCATCCCGTCAAGGCGATCACAGCTCCTACAATGAGCAGTTCTTC

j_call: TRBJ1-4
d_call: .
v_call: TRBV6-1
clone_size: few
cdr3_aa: CASYLTGIELFF
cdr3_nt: TGTGCCAGCTACCTTACCGGGATTGAACTGTTTTTT

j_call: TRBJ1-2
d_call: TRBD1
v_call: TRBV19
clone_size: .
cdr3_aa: CASSMTGAPNPFGYTF
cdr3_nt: TGTGCCAGTAGTATGACAGGGGCCCCCAACCCTTTTGGCTACACCTTC

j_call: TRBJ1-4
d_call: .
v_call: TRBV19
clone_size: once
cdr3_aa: CATFGGPQGEKLFF
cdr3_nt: TGTGCCACGTTCGGGGGGCCCCAAGGTGAAAAACTGTTTTTT

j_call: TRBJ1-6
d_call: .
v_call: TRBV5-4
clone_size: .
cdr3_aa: CASSRGVDSKLYNSPLHF
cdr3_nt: TGTGCCAGCAGCCGAGGAGTAGACAGTAAACTATATAATTCACCCCTCCACTTT

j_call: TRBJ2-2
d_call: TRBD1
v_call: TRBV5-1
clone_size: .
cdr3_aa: CASSLKQGSDTGELFF
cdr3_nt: TGCGCCAGCAGCCTAAAACAGGGGTCGGACACCGGGGAGCTGTTTTTT

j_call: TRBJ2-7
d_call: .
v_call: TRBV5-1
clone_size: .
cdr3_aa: CASTTTPGRYEQYF
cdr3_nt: TGCGCCAGCACCACTACGCCGGGAAGGTACGAGCAGTACTTC

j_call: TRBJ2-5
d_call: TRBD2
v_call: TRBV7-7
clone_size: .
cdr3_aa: CASSLGLASETQYF
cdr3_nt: TGTGCTAGCAGCTTGGGACTAGCTTCAGAGACCCAGTACTTC

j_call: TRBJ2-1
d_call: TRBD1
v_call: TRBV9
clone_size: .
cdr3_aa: CASSAQDRDVYNEQFF
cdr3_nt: TGTGCCAGCAGCGCCCAAGACAGGGACGTCTACAATGAGCAGTTCTTC

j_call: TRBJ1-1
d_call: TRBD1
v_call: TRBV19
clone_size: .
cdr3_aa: CASSSGQADTEAFF
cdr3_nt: TGTGCCAGTAGCTCGGGACAGGCGGACACTGAAGCTTTCTTT

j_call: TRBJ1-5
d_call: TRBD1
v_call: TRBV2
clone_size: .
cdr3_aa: CASRSSGQPPQHF
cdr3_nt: TGTGCCAGCAGGTCTTCGGGACAGCCGCCCCAGCATTTT

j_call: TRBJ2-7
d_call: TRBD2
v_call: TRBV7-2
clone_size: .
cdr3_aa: CASIPLTSGFEQYF
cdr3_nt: TGTGCCAGTATCCCACTGACTAGCGGCTTCGAGCAGTACTTC

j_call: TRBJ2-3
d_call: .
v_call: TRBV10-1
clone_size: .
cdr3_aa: CASSSGDTDTQYF
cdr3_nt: TGCGCCAGCAGTTCAGGGGACACAGATACGCAGTATTTT

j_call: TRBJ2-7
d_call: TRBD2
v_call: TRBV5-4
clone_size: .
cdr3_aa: CASSYDLAGGLEQYF
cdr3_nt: TGTGCCAGCAGCTACGACCTAGCGGGGGGGCTCGAGCAGTACTTC

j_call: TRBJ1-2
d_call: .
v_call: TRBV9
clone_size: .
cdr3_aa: CASSDGGFSLSYGYTF
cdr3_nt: TGTGCCAGCAGCGACGGCGGATTTTCACTTTCCTATGGCTACACCTTC

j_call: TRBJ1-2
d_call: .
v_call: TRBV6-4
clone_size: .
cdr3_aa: CASSDGLYGYTF
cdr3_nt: TGTGCCAGCAGTGACGGACTGTATGGCTACACCTTC

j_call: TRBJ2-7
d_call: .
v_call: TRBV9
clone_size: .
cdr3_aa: CASSAGGSGGFYEQYF
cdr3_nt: TGTGCCAGCAGCGCAGGGGGGAGCGGCGGATTTTACGAGCAGTACTTC

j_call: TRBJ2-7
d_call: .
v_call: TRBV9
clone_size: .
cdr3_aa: CASSVRSRDYEQYF
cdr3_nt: TGTGCCAGCAGCGTGCGTTCCCGCGACTACGAGCAGTACTTC

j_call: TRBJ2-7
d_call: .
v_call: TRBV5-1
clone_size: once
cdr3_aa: CASSLGGQGGVEQYF
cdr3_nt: TGCGCCAGCAGCTTGGGAGGGCAGGGGGGCGTCGAGCAGTACTTC

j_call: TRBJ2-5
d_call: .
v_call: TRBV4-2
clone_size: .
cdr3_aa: CASSQQGRTQETQYF
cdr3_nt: TGTGCCAGCAGCCAACAGGGTCGAACCCAAGAGACCCAGTACTTC

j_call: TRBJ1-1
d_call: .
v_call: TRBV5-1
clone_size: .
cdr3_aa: CASSSGQTMNTEAFF
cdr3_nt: TGCGCCAGCAGCTCCGGACAGACGATGAACACTGAAGCTTTCTTT

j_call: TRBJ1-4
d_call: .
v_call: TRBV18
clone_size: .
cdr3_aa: CASSPMDPGINEKLFF
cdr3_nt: TGTGCCAGCTCACCAATGGACCCAGGGATTAATGAAAAACTGTTTTTT

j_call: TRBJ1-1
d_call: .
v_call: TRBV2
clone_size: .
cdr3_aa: CASSETAGITEAFF
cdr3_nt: TGTGCCAGCAGTGAGACAGCGGGCATTACTGAAGCTTTCTTT